These 27 T cell receptor beta chains originate from one sample sequenced in a study of T cells in localized non-small cell lung cancer. Repertoires were generated with immunoSEQ multiplex PCR, while TCRdb's copy carries only in-frame clones and drops some. The sample has fewer than 12,000 clones, around 79% seen once. Material: peripheral blood, obtained before any cancer treatment. Receptors were obtained from a male donor at least 60 years old with stage I lung adenocarcinoma.

J is TRBJ2-3 and V is TRBV19; TRBD1 agrees at 7 bases. V shed 2 bases, J shed 2 bases, and the junction held 4 bases outside the gene matches. The germline V gene encodes CDR1 LNHDA and CDR2 SQIVND (reference sequence). The CDR3 contains 15 residues. The DNA for the CDR3 is TGTGCCAGTAGTATAAGGGGACAGCTCACAGATACGCAGTATTTT. As protein: CASSIRGQLTDTQYF.

This clone has just one count. The chain links TRBV20-1 to TRBJ1-2; D not certain. Between the trimmed V and J ends, which lost 6 bases and 5 bases, there was a span of 10 bases. Germline CDR1 DFQATT, CDR2 SNEGSKA (reference sequence). The CDR3 is made up of 11 amino acids. The CDR3 DNA is TGCAGTGCCCGTTATCTTTATGGCTACACCTTC. This encodes CSARYLYGYTF.

The chain has TRBV6-1 and TRBJ1-1; 9 nucleotides match TRBD1. Trimming removed 6 bases from V and 1 base from J; junction bases left unmatched: 3. This CDR3 spans 14 amino acids. Germline CDR1 and CDR2: MNHNS and SASEGT. The CDR3 here is CASRDRGENTEAFF. The CDR3 nucleotides read TGTGCCAGCAGGGACAGGGGAGAGAACACTGAAGCTTTCTTT.

This clone was seen a handful of times. This chain uses TRBV27 with TRBJ1-2; 8 bases fit TRBD1. The CDR3 totals 14 residues. The V segment lost 6 bases and the J segment 3 bases; nucleotides outside the gene matches: 6. Germline V gene data show CDR1 as MNHEY and CDR2 as SMNVEV (reference sequence). The CDR3 region has the DNA TGTGCCAGCAGATACGGACAGGGCCACTATGGCTACACCTTC. This encodes CASRYGQGHYGYTF.

V and J are TRBV7-3 and TRBJ2-7; maybe TRBD1 (5 bases). The germline V gene has CDR1 SGHTA and CDR2 FQGTGA. This CDR3 is 15 amino acids long. Trimming took off 5 bases at V and 2 bases at J, with 16 bases between the two ends. Here the CDR3 reads CASSPQPGPTYEQYF. The DNA for the CDR3 is TGTGCCAGCAGCCCCCAACCAGGGCCAACCTACGAGCAGTACTTC.

This sequence joins TRBV7-2 and TRBJ1-2; perhaps TRBD1 as D (5 bases). In germline, CDR1 is SGHTA, CDR2 FQGNSA. The CDR3 totals 14 residues. Trimming removed 0 bases from V and 2 bases from J, with 7 bases in between. CDR3 DNA sequence: TGTGCCAGCAGCTTAGCGCAGGGAAACTATGGCTACACCTTC. Translating gives CASSLAQGNYGYTF. The whole variable domain, filled in from reference TRBV7-2 and TRBJ1-2, reads GAGVSQSPSNKVTEKGKDVELRCDPISGHTALYWYRQSLGQGLEFLIYFQGNSAPDKSGLPSDRFSAERTGGSVSTLTIQRTQQEDSAVYLCASSLAQGNYGYTFGSGTRLTVV.

The V and J genes are TRBV29-1 and TRBJ2-2; a weak D match, TRBD1 (5 bases). Germline V gives CDR1 SQVTM, CDR2 ANQGSEA. The CDR3 has 15 amino acids. Trimming removed 6 bases at V and 5 bases at J, with 19 bases between. CDR3 residues: CSVGPPSGSTGELFF. Written as DNA, the CDR3 is TGCAGCGTGGGGCCTCCCAGTGGGTCTACCGGGGAGCTGTTTTTT.

J is TRBJ2-7 and V is TRBV5-1; D is ambiguous. Per the germline V gene, CDR1 is SGHRS and CDR2 is YFSETQ. Trimming cost V 0 bases and J 3 bases, with 7 bases left between them. The CDR3 contains 13 residues. In DNA, the CDR3 is TGCGCCAGCAGCTTGGCTTTGGACTACGAGCAGTACTTC. This gives the protein CASSLALDYEQYF.

The chain couples TRBV4-1 to TRBJ2-1; D not certain. CDR1 is MGHRA, CDR2 YSYEKL, per germline. The V end lost 1 base, the J end lost 10 bases, and 11 bases lay between the germline ends. The CDR3 contains 13 residues. The CDR3 bases are TGCGCCAGCAGCCAAGTGGGTGGCGTAGAGCAGTTCTTC. Encoded protein: CASSQVGGVEQFF.

The chain joins TRBV6-5 to TRBJ2-3; the D gene is possibly TRBD1 (6 bases). With 6 bases removed from V and 5 bases from J, the gap between germline ends came to 15 bases. The V gene's germline CDR1 is MNHEY and CDR2 SVGAGI. The CDR3 is 14 amino acids. The CDR3: CASSLRGSIDTQYF. In DNA, the CDR3 is TGTGCCAGCAGCCTCAGGGGTTCTATAGATACGCAGTATTTT.

J is TRBJ1-1 and V is TRBV7-3, with a weak D call TRBD1 (5 bases). This CDR3 contains 16 residues. V dropped 0 bases and J dropped 3 bases, with 14 bases sitting between them. CDR1 and CDR2 from the germline V gene are SGHTA and FQGTGA. For the CDR3, the DNA is TGTGCCAGCAGCTTAACGGTAGAGGGGACGGACACTGAAGCTTTCTTT. Translating gives CASSLTVEGTDTEAFF.

This chain connects TRBV18 to TRBJ2-3; 8 bases agree with TRBD2. The CDR3 spans 16 residues. Trimming took 6 bases from V and 0 from J; bases not matched to a gene: 8. Germline V CDR1 and CDR2: KGHSH, LQKENI. The CDR3 sequence is CASSFSGGTSTDTQYF. The CDR3 nucleotides read TGTGCCAGCTCGTTCAGCGGGGGCACTAGCACAGATACGCAGTATTTT.

The V and J genes are TRBV7-9 and TRBJ2-1; TRBD1 might be the D (6 bases). The CDR3 covers 15 residues. Germline V gives CDR1 SEHNR, CDR2 FQNEAQ (reference sequence). Deletions cut 5 bases from V and 2 bases from J, with 13 bases between. The DNA of the CDR3 is TGTGCCAGCAGCCGAGGACAGAGTCCCTACAATGAGCAGTTCTTC. Amino acids: CASSRGQSPYNEQFF.

The chain is built from TRBV5-1 and TRBJ1-1; weak D call: TRBD1 (6 bases). The CDR3 runs to 17 residues. Trimming took off 0 bases at V and 0 bases at J, with 15 bases between the two ends. CDR1 SGHRS and CDR2 YFSETQ come from the germline V gene. CDR3 bases: TGCGCCAGCAGCTTGGGGGGGCCCGCTACCCTGAACACTGAAGCTTTCTTT. Its translation is CASSLGGPATLNTEAFF.

The chain uses TRBV6-5 and TRBJ2-7; 8 nucleotides agree with TRBD1. The junction had 4 bases not matched to a gene; V was cut back by 8 bases and J by 7 bases. In germline, CDR1 is MNHEY, CDR2 SVGAGI. This CDR3 is built from 11 residues. The CDR3 DNA follows: TGTGCCAGCCGGACAGGGTTTGAGCAGTACTTC. The encoded protein is CASRTGFEQYF.

The J gene is TRBJ2-5, the V gene TRBV11-2; TRBD2 might be the D (6 bases). The CDR3 loop spans 15 amino acids. Trimming removed 5 bases from V and 0 bases from J, with 13 bases in between. Germline CDR1 reads SGHAT; CDR2 reads FQNNGV. Here the CDR3 reads CASSPFGGDQETQYF. In DNA, the CDR3 is TGTGCCAGCAGCCCCTTCGGGGGAGACCAAGAGACCCAGTACTTC.

The V and J genes are TRBV5-5 and TRBJ2-5, with D maybe TRBD1 (5 bases). The CDR3 is made up of 13 amino acids. V was trimmed by 1 base and J by 2 bases, leaving 6 bases between them. Germline V CDR1 and CDR2: SGHKS, YYEKEE (reference sequence). CDR3 protein: CASSLRGQETQYF. Written as DNA, the CDR3 is TGTGCCAGCAGCTTGAGGGGTCAAGAGACCCAGTACTTC.

CDR3 sequence (DNA): TGTGCCAGCAGTACGGACAGGGCTGCAAATCAGCCCCAGCATTTT. Translated: CASSTDRAANQPQHF. The gene calls are TRBV6-5 and TRBJ1-5; TRBD1 agrees at 8 bases. The length of the CDR3 is 15 residues. V shed 5 bases, J shed 4 bases, and the junction held 7 bases outside the gene matches. Germline CDR1 reads MNHEY; CDR2 reads SVGAGI.

This clone has only one observation. For the CDR3, the DNA is TGTGCCAGCAGCCCATACTATAGCGGGGGGGCCGAAGATACGCAGTATTTT. It specifies CASSPYYSGGAEDTQYF. The chain couples TRBV27 to TRBJ2-3; 11 nucleotides agree with TRBD2. The germline V gene has CDR1 MNHEY and CDR2 SMNVEV (reference sequence). V gave up 6 bases and J gave up 5 bases; unmatched junction bases: 13. The CDR3 totals 17 residues.

The V and J genes are TRBV28 and TRBJ2-7, with a tentative D call TRBD1 (5 bases). The ends were cut back, 0 bases at V and 5 bases at J, with 8 bases in the middle. Germline lookup yields CDR1 MDHEN and CDR2 SYDVKM. The CDR3 spans 13 residues. This chain's CDR3 is CASSLWQGNEQYF. CDR3 sequence (DNA): TGTGCCAGCAGTTTATGGCAGGGAAACGAGCAGTACTTC. Together with reference TRBV28 and TRBJ2-7, the CDR3 gives the full variable domain: DVKVTQSSRYLVKRTGEKVFLECVQDMDHENMFWYRQDPGLGLRLIYFSYDVKMKEKGDIPEGYSVSREKKERFSLILESASTNQTSMYLCASSLWQGNEQYFGPGTRLTVT.

The chain combines TRBV9 with TRBJ1-3; a possible D gene is TRBD1 (5 bases). V shed 4 bases and J shed 3 bases, with 14 bases lying between them. The CDR3 is 15 amino acids. The V gene's germline CDR1 is SGDLS and CDR2 YYNGEE. DNA of the CDR3: TGTGCCAGCAGCCCCCGGGGGGACGGTGGAAACACCATATATTTT. It specifies CASSPRGDGGNTIYF. The variable domain in full, completed from reference TRBV9 and TRBJ1-3, reads DSGVTQTPKHLITATGQRVTLRCSPRSGDLSVYWYQQSLDQGLQFLIQYYNGEERAKGNILERFSAQQFPDLHSELNLSSLELGDSALYFCASSPRGDGGNTIYFGEGSWLTVV.

The J gene is TRBJ2-7, the V gene TRBV28; 8 nucleotides line up with TRBD1. This CDR3 is 16 amino acids long. From germline, CDR1 is MDHEN and CDR2 SYDVKM. The V segment lost 7 bases and the J segment 4 bases; nucleotides outside the gene matches: 15. DNA for the CDR3: TGTGCCAGCATCTCCGGGACAGGCCTAGGATTATACGAGCAGTACTTC. This translates into CASISGTGLGLYEQYF.

This clone is deemed medium-sized. This sequence joins TRBV6-5 and TRBJ2-2; D not resolved. Germline V lookup: CDR1 MNHEY, CDR2 SVGAGI. V lost 7 bases to trimming and J lost 1 base, with 10 bases between them. This CDR3 region has 14 residues. The CDR3 sequence is CASKVRRNTGELFF. Written as DNA, the CDR3 is TGTGCCAGCAAGGTCAGGCGGAACACCGGGGAGCTGTTTTTT.

V and J are TRBV5-1 and TRBJ1-1; D perhaps matches TRBD1 (5 bases). V was trimmed by 4 bases and J by 3 bases, leaving 16 bases between them. The germline gives CDR1 SGHRS, CDR2 YFSETQ. The CDR3 covers 15 residues. The CDR3 spells CASSPTRTTYTEAFF. The CDR3 DNA follows: TGCGCCAGCAGCCCCACCCGGACAACGTACACTGAAGCTTTCTTT. The whole variable domain, remainder taken from reference TRBV5-1 and TRBJ1-1, is KAGVTQTPRYLIKTRGQQVTLSCSPISGHRSVSWYQQTPGQGLQFLFEYFSETQRNKGNFPGRFSGRQFSNSRSEMNVSTLELGDSALYLCASSPTRTTYTEAFFGQGTRLTVV.

There are a few counts of this clone. The chain recombines TRBV7-9 with TRBJ1-1, with D perhaps matching TRBD1 (6 bases). CDR3 length: 14 amino acids. Trimming left V 7 bases short and J 5 bases short, with 17 bases between. The germline V gene has CDR1 SEHNR and CDR2 FQNEAQ (reference sequence). In DNA form, the CDR3 reads TGTGCCAGCACCTCATCGGGGGGGCGTACTGAAGCTTTCTTT. Amino acids: CASTSSGGRTEAFF.

The rearrangement links TRBV18 to TRBJ1-1, with D possibly TRBD1 on 6 matching bases. The CDR3 spans 14 residues. The V end was cut by 4 bases, the J end by 2 bases, with 11 bases between. Germline V gene lookup returns CDR1 KGHSH and CDR2 LQKENI. This CDR3 reads CASSLGGFNTEAFF. The CDR3, as DNA: TGTGCCAGCTCACTTGGGGGCTTTAACACTGAAGCTTTCTTT.

On this clone itself: Without the conserved terminal phenylalanine or tryptophan, this CDR3 likely stems from a read error. It is unclear where the CDR3 begins or ends on the DNA, so no DNA is shown, and the CDR3 is as TCRdb lists it. The chain combines TRBV15 with TRBJ2-7. The CDR3 spans 11 residues, counting both ends. CDR1 and CDR2 (germline): LNHNV, YYDKDF (reference sequence). The CDR3: CATSSRGPGGI.